This T cell receptor (beta chain) was sequenced during a study of cytomegalovirus exposure and HLA in healthy donors. On the study more broadly: The roughly 700 first-cohort repertoires shared a platform with the approximately 110 validation repertoires, as reported in a later analysis.

TCRdb's copy holds only in-frame clones and misses some; the assay was immunoSEQ multiplex PCR. The table shows about 110,000 clones, with 88% occurring only once. The study, taken as a whole, reports: One later analysis, an examination of the 120 or so validation repertoires, found that first-cohort TCR clusters tended to co-occur in them. Reports showed the classifier diagnosing cytomegalovirus status with high specificity and sensitivity. Among TCR beta chains, those listed as cytomegalovirus-associated numbered approximately 150.

Of note for this clone: Its antigen is unknown.

Sequenced sample: PBMCs. The sequence came from a woman younger than 35 in good health and CMV-seronegative.

The CDR3 sequence is CASGLAFGSYNEQFF. Written as DNA, the CDR3 is TGTGCCAGCGGACTAGCCTTTGGCTCCTACAATGAGCAGTTCTTC. This chain uses TRBV7-9 with TRBJ2-1, with 8 bases aligning to TRBD2. Germline lookup yields CDR1 SEHNR and CDR2 FQNEAQ (reference sequence). The CDR3 has 15 amino acids. Trimming removed 8 bases from V and 0 bases from J; junction bases left unmatched: 6.